Each of the 21 T cell receptor beta chains below was sequenced from the same sample in a study of Ad26.COV2.S vaccination and SARS-CoV-2 variants. Assay used: immunoSEQ multiplex PCR; TCRdb lists only in-frame clones, some missing. The repertoire holds some 340,000 clones, with about 85% as singletons. As to treatment: around 19 received Ad26.COV2.S at low or high dose, single or two shots; several received placebo; per-sample allocation not given. Specimens were obtained on day 63 following the first vaccine or placebo injection. The sequences come from peripheral blood, collected in a trial of Ad26.COV2.S vaccine versus placebo. These receptor sequences come from a person aged 18-65 years who received the Ad26.COV2.S COVID-19 vaccine or a placebo.

The gene calls are TRBV9 and TRBJ1-3; possible D gene TRBD1, 5 bases. Trimming removed 0 bases from V and 3 bases from J, with 7 bases in between. The CDR3 is 14 residues long. The germline V gene has CDR1 SGDLS and CDR2 YYNGEE. CDR3 sequence (DNA): TGTGCCAGCAGCGTAGGGGGGGATGGAAACACCATATATTTT. This sequence encodes CASSVGGDGNTIYF.

The V and J genes are TRBV7-2 and TRBJ1-5; D remains unclear. V dropped 2 bases and J dropped 6 bases, with 8 bases sitting between them. Germline CDR1 SGHTA, CDR2 FQGNSA. CDR3 size: 13 residues. The CDR3 loop reads CASSLTGAQPQHF. The CDR3 DNA sequence: TGTGCCAGCAGCTTAACGGGAGCTCAGCCCCAGCATTTT.

The chain links TRBV19 to TRBJ2-5; no clear D gene. CDR1 and CDR2 from the germline V gene are LNHDA and SQIVND (reference sequence). The CDR3 runs to 14 residues. The V end was cut by 4 bases, the J end by 3 bases, with 12 bases between. The CDR3 region is CASSTPDGKETQYF. In nucleotides, the CDR3 is TGTGCCAGTAGTACCCCGGACGGAAAAGAGACCCAGTACTTC.

The chain couples TRBV5-5 to TRBJ1-4, with unresolved D. From germline, CDR1 is SGHKS and CDR2 YYEKEE (reference sequence). This CDR3 spans 14 amino acids. V lost 4 bases and J lost 7, with 14 bases in between. The CDR3 region is CASSLRRWGEKLFF. The CDR3 coding sequence is TGTGCCAGCAGCCTCCGACGGTGGGGTGAAAAACTGTTTTTT.

The J gene is TRBJ1-4, the V gene TRBV30; a weak D match, TRBD1 (5 bases). The CDR3 runs to 14 residues. V lost 3 bases and J 0 bases, leaving 8 bases between the germline ends. Germline CDR1 reads GTSNPN; CDR2 reads SVGIG (reference sequence). Here the CDR3 reads CAWRSGPTNEKLFF. CDR3 nucleotides: TGTGCCTGGAGGTCGGGACCAACTAATGAAAAACTGTTTTTT.

The chain recombines TRBV30 with TRBJ1-6; possibly TRBD1 for D (5 bases). Germline CDR1 is GTSNPN and CDR2 is SVGIG (reference sequence). V lost 1 base and J 3 bases, leaving 16 bases between the germline ends. The CDR3 is made up of 17 amino acids. CDR3 protein: CAWSAGTLRHYNSPLHF. The CDR3 nucleotides read TGTGCCTGGAGTGCCGGGACTTTAAGACACTATAATTCACCCCTCCACTTT.

The V and J genes are TRBV24-1 and TRBJ1-5, with 7 bases that match TRBD1. After removal of 3 bases from V and 4 bases from J, the junction contained 5 bases not matched to a gene. CDR1 and CDR2 from the germline V gene are KGHDR and SFDVKD. CDR3 size: 15 residues. The CDR3 coding sequence is TGTGCCACCAGTGATCCGGGACAGCCAAATCAGCCCCAGCATTTT. Its protein is CATSDPGQPNQPQHF.

This chain joins TRBV5-8 and TRBJ2-2, with D unresolved. The CDR3 has 17 amino acids. V was pared by 0 bases and J by 1 base, with 13 bases between. CDR1 is SGHTS, CDR2 YDEGEE, per germline. The CDR3 DNA sequence: TGTGCCAGCAGCTTGGCCAGGTCCGCCCTGAACACCGGGGAGCTGTTTTTT. This translates into CASSLARSALNTGELFF.

J is TRBJ1-1 and V is TRBV12-3 or TRBV12-4; no clear D. The length of the CDR3 is 12 residues. The ends were cut back, 3 bases at V and 11 bases at J, with 13 bases in the middle. The CDR3 here is CASSFRGQAAFF. The CDR3 DNA follows: TGTGCCAGCAGTTTCCGGGGTCAGGCGGCTTTCTTT.

The chain employs TRBV19 and TRBJ1-4; D is unclear. Trimming took 8 bases from V and 7 from J, leaving 17 bases between them. CDR3 length: 14 amino acids. CDR1 and CDR2 from the germline V gene are LNHDA and SQIVND (reference sequence). CDR3 nucleotides: TGTGCCAGTTCCCCGCAGCACAAGATTGAAAAACTGTTTTTT. Its translation: CASSPQHKIEKLFF. Variable domain in full (rest from reference TRBV19 and TRBJ1-4): DGGITQSPKYLFRKEGQNVTLSCEQNLNHDAMYWYRQDPGQGLRLIYYSQIVNDFQKGDIAEGYSVSREKKESFPLTVTSAQKNPTAFYLCASSPQHKIEKLFFGSGTQLSVL.

The chain joins TRBV5-1 to TRBJ2-3; no definite D call. The germline V gene has CDR1 SGHRS and CDR2 YFSETQ. V was shortened by 2 bases and J by 2 bases, with 15 bases between the two germline ends. The CDR3 covers 16 residues. CDR3 amino acids: CASSFRTAQNTDTQYF. The CDR3 nucleotides read TGCGCCAGCAGCTTTCGGACCGCCCAAAACACAGATACGCAGTATTTT.

The J gene is TRBJ2-3, the V gene TRBV10-3; weak D call: TRBD1 (6 bases). Trimming removed 6 bases at V and 2 bases at J, with 12 bases between. There are 14 residues in the CDR3. CDR1 and CDR2 from the germline V gene are ENHRY and SYGVKD. CDR3 sequence: CAIRKGGPTDTQYF. CDR3 coding DNA: TGTGCCATCAGAAAAGGGGGACCCACAGATACGCAGTATTTT.

This chain joins TRBV21-1 and TRBJ2-2; the table's D call, TRBD1, was not checked against the DNA. TRBV21-1 is designated a pseudogene. The CDR3 is 15 amino acids. The CDR3 DNA is TGTGCCAGCAAAGTCCGGACAGCAAACACCGGGGAGCTGTTTTTT. This sequence encodes CASKVRTANTGELFF.

Only a few counts were recorded for this clone. The chain uses TRBV5-1 and TRBJ2-7, with D maybe TRBD1 (6 bases). This CDR3 is built from 16 residues. Per germline, CDR1 SGHRS and CDR2 YFSETQ. Trimming stripped 4 bases from V and 3 bases from J, with 20 bases between. The CDR3 loop is CASSPGYRETGYEQYF. The CDR3 coding sequence is TGCGCCAGCAGCCCGGGTTACAGGGAAACGGGCTACGAGCAGTACTTC.

This chain links TRBV11-2 with TRBJ1-2; tentatively, D is TRBD1 (5 bases). The CDR3 loop spans 16 amino acids. Trimming took 3 bases from V and 8 from J, leaving 22 bases between them. In germline, CDR1 is SGHAT, CDR2 FQNNGV. The CDR3 region is CASSFGRQGHNRGYTF. CDR3 DNA: TGTGCCAGCAGCTTCGGGAGGCAGGGTCATAATAGGGGCTACACCTTC.

The chain carries TRBV5-1 and TRBJ2-7, with D perhaps matching TRBD1 (6 bases). Germline V CDR1 and CDR2: SGHRS, YFSETQ. The CDR3 loop spans 15 amino acids. The V gene lost 3 bases and the J gene lost 0 bases, with 13 bases spanning the gap. The CDR3 nucleotides read TGCGCCAGCAGCTCTGGGGGCCTTAGCTCCTACGAGCAGTACTTC. It translates to CASSSGGLSSYEQYF.

This chain joins TRBV19 and TRBJ2-5; D call uncertain. The CDR3 is 13 amino acids. The V gene's germline CDR1 is LNHDA and CDR2 SQIVND (reference sequence). V dropped 1 base and J dropped 7 bases, with 10 bases sitting between them. The CDR3 DNA reads as TGTGCCAGTAGTATAGCAGGATCGGGGACCCAGTACTTC. It encodes CASSIAGSGTQYF.

The chain carries TRBV7-9 and TRBJ2-1; 9 positions match TRBD2. Germline CDR1 and CDR2: SEHNR and FQNEAQ (reference sequence). This CDR3 is built from 15 residues. Trimming removed 2 bases from V and 6 bases from J; junction bases left unmatched: 5. The CDR3 DNA is TGTGCCAGCAGCTTAAAAGCGGGGGGCCCCAATGAGCAGTTCTTC. Encoded protein: CASSLKAGGPNEQFF.

This sequence joins TRBV7-3 and TRBJ2-6; 7 bases agree with TRBD2. CDR1 SGHTA and CDR2 FQGTGA come from the germline V gene. Unmatched junction bases numbered 5, after V lost 3 bases and J lost 0 bases. CDR3 length: 17 amino acids. The CDR3 spells CASSLGGLNSGANVLTF. DNA of the CDR3: TGTGCCAGCAGCTTGGGAGGGCTTAACTCTGGGGCCAACGTCCTGACTTTC.

This chain joins TRBV4-2 and TRBJ2-5; TRBD2 matches 12 bases. Germline loops: CDR1 LGHNA, CDR2 YNFKEQ. The CDR3 covers 18 residues. Unmatched junction bases numbered 5, after V lost 0 bases and J lost 0 bases. CDR3 amino acids: CASSQELAGGRNQETQYF. CDR3 DNA: TGTGCCAGCAGCCAAGAACTAGCGGGGGGCAGGAACCAAGAGACCCAGTACTTC.

The gene calls are TRBV28 and TRBJ1-2, with D perhaps TRBD1 (6 bases). Germline lookup yields CDR1 MDHEN and CDR2 SYDVKM. V was pared by 6 bases and J by 7 bases, with 15 bases between. CDR3 length: 13 amino acids. The CDR3 bases are TGTGCCAGCAGAGAGGGGGGCCCCCTTGGCTACACCTTC. Protein: CASREGGPLGYTF.